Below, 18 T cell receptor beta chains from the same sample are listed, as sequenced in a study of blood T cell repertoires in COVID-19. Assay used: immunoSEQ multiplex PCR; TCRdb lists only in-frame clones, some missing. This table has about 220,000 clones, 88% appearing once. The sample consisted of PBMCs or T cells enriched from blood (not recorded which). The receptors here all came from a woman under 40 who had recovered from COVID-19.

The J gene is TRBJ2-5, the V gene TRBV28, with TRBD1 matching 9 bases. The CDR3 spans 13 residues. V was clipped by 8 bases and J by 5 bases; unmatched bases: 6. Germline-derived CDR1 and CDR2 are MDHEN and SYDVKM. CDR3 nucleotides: TGTGCCAGCTGGACAGGGGTACGGGAGACCCAGTACTTC. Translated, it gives CASWTGVRETQYF. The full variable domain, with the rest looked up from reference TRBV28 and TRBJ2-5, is DVKVTQSSRYLVKRTGEKVFLECVQDMDHENMFWYRQDPGLGLRLIYFSYDVKMKEKGDIPEGYSVSREKKERFSLILESASTNQTSMYLCASWTGVRETQYFGPGTRLLVL.

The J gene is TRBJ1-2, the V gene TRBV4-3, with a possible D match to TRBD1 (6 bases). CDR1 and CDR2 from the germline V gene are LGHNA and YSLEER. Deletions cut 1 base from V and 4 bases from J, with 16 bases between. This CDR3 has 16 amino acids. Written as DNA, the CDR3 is TGCGCCAGCAGCCAAGGGGGGGCGGGGGAATTCTATGGCTACACCTTC. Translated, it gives CASSQGGAGEFYGYTF.

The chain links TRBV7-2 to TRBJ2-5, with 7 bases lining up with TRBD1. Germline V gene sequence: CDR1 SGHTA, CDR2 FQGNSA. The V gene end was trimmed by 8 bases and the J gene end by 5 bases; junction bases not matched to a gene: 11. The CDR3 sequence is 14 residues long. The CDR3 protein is CASLLQGEKETQYF. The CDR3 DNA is TGTGCCAGCCTGCTCCAGGGGGAGAAGGAGACCCAGTACTTC.

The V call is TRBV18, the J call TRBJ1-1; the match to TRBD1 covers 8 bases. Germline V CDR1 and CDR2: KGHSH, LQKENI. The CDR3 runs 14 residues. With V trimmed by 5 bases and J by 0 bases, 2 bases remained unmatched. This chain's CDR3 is CASSDRGLNTEAFF. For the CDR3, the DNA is TGTGCCAGCTCAGACAGGGGATTGAACACTGAAGCTTTCTTT.

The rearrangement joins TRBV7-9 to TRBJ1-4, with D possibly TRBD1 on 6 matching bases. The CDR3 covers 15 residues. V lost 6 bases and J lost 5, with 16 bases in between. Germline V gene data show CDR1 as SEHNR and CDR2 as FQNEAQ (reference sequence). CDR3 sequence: CASRPKTQGNEKLFF. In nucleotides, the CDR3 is TGTGCCAGCAGACCGAAAACACAGGGCAATGAAAAACTGTTTTTT.

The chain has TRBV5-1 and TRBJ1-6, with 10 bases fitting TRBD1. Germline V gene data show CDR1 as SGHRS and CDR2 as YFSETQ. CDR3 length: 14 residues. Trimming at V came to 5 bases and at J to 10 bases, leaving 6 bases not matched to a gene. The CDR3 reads CASRVGTGESPLHF. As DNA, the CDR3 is TGCGCCAGCAGGGTGGGGACAGGGGAATCACCCCTCCACTTT.

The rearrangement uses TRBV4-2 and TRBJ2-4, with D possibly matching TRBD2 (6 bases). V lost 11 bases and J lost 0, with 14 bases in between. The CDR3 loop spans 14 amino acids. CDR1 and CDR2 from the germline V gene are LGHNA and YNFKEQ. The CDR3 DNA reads TGTGCCGTCGGAAGGGGAGGAGCCAAAAACATTCAGTACTTC. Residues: CAVGRGGAKNIQYF.

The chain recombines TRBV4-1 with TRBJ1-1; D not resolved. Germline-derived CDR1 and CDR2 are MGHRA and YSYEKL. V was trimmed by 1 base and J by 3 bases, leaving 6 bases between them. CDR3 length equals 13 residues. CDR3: CASSQVIYTEAFF. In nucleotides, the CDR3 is TGCGCCAGCAGCCAAGTTATTTACACTGAAGCTTTCTTT.

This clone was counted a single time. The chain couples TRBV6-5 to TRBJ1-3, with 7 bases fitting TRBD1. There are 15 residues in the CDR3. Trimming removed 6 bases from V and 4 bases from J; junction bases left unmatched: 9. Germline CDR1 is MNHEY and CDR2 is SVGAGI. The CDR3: CASRTTGLSGNTIYF. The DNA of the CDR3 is TGTGCCAGCAGGACGACAGGGCTTTCGGGAAACACCATATATTTT.

The DNA for the CDR3 is TGCAGCGTTGGGGGAGGAGGGAACACTGAAGCTTTCTTT. The encoded protein is CSVGGGGNTEAFF. The chain recombines TRBV29-1 with TRBJ1-1; D is unclear. Germline CDR1 reads SQVTM; CDR2 reads ANQGSEA. The CDR3 extends over 13 amino acids. Between the trimmed V and J ends, which lost 4 bases and 1 base, there was a span of 10 bases. The whole variable domain, filled in from reference TRBV29-1 and TRBJ1-1, reads SAVISQKPSRDICQRGTSLTIQCQVDSQVTMMFWYRQQPGQSLTLIATANQGSEATYESGFVIDKFPISRPNLTFSTLTVSNMSPEDSSIYLCSVGGGGNTEAFFGQGTRLTVV.

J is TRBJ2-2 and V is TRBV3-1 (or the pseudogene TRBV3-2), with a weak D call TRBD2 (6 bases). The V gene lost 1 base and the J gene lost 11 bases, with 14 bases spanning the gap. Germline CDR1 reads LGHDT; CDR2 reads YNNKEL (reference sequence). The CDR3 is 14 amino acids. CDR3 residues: CASSQVLWGGELFF. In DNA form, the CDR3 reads TGTGCCAGCAGCCAAGTTCTGTGGGGAGGTGAGCTGTTTTTT.

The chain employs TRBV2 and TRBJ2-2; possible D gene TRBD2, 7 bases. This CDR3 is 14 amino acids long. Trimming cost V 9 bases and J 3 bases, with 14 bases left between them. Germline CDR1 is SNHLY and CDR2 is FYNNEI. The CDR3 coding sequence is TGTGCCAGGACACGGGGGGCGGACACCGGGGAGCTGTTTTTT. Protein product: CARTRGADTGELFF.

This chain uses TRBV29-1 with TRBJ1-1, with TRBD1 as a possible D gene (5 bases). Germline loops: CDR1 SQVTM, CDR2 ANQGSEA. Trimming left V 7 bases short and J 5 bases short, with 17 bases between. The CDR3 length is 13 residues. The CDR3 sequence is CSGHRLVSTEAFF. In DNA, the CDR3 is TGCAGCGGACACAGGTTGGTGTCTACTGAAGCTTTCTTT.

The CDR3 DNA is TGTGCCAGCAGCTTAGTCGGCACAGGGGGCCATGGCTACACCTTC. Amino acids: CASSLVGTGGHGYTF. The chain joins TRBV7-8 to TRBJ1-2; the match to TRBD1 covers 9 bases. The germline CDR1 and CDR2 sequences are SGHVS and FQNEAQ. After removal of 1 base from V and 6 bases from J, the junction contained 6 bases not matched to a gene. The CDR3 covers 15 residues.

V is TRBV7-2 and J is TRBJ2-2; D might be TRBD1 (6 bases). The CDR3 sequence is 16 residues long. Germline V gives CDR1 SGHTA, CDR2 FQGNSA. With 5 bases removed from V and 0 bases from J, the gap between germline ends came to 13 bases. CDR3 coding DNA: TGTGCCAGCAGCCGGATTGGACAGTCGAACACCGGGGAGCTGTTTTTT. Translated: CASSRIGQSNTGELFF.

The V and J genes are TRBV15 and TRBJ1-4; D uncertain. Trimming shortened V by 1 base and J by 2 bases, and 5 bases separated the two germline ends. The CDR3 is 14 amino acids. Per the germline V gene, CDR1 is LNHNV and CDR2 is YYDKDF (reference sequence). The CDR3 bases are TGTGCCACCAGCAGAGTCGGGACTAATGAAAAACTGTTTTTT. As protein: CATSRVGTNEKLFF.

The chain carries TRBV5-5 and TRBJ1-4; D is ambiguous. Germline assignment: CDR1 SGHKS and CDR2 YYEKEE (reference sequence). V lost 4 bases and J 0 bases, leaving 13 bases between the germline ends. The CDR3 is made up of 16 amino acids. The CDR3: CASSGRGWTTNEKLFF. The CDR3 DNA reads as TGTGCCAGCAGCGGCCGGGGATGGACAACTAATGAAAAACTGTTTTTT.

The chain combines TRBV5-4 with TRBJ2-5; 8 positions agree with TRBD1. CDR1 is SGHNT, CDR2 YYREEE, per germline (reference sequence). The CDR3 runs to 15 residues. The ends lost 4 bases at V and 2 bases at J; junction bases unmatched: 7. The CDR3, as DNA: TGTGCCAGCAGCACCGGGACAGGCCCTCAAGAGACCCAGTACTTC. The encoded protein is CASSTGTGPQETQYF. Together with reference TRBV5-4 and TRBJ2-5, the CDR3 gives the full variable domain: ETGVTQSPTHLIKTRGQQVTLRCSSQSGHNTVSWYQQALGQGPQFIFQYYREEENGRGNFPPRFSGLQFPNYSSELNVNALELDDSALYLCASSTGTGPQETQYFGPGTRLLVL.